The next 2 T cell receptor beta chains were all read from a single sample in a study of T cell repertoires in cytomegalovirus infection. Each CDR3 protein gets one entry after TCRdb re-called the reads with MiXCR. Among about 180,000 distinct CDR3 sequences listed, 14% were seen once. Sequencing was performed on PBMCs. These receptors were collected from a human donor in good health (CMV status not recorded). Some clones in this sample may be carry-over from other donors' samples.

This clonotype was detected only a few times. In nucleotides, the CDR3 is TGTGCCAGCAGTTACGGACGCGGCTATGGCTACACCTTC. This translates into CASSYGRGYGYTF. V and J are TRBV6-5 and TRBJ1-2; no definite D call. Germline V CDR1 and CDR2: MNHEY, SVGAGI. V lost 2 bases and J 4 bases, leaving 8 bases between the germline ends. CDR3 length: 13 residues.

The table lists this clonotype with many counts. The V call is TRBV29-1, the J call TRBJ2-3; D perhaps matches TRBD1 (5 bases). This CDR3 is 14 amino acids long. Deletions cut 3 bases from V and 3 bases from J, with 13 bases between. Germline CDR1 and CDR2: SQVTM and ANQGSEA. In nucleotides, the CDR3 is TGCAGCGTTGATTTGGGGCTAAGTACAGATACGCAGTATTTT. As protein: CSVDLGLSTDTQYF.